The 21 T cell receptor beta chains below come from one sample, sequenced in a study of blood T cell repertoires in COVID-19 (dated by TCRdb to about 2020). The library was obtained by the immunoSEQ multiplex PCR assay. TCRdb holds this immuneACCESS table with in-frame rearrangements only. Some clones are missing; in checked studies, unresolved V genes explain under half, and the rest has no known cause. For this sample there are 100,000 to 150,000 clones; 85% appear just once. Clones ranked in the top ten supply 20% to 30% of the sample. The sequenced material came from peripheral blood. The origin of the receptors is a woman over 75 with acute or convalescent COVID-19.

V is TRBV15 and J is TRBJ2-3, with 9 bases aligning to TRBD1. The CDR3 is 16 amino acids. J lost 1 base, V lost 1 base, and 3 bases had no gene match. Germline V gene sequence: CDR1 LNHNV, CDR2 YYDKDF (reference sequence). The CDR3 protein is CATSRVGQGGTDTQYF. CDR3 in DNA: TGTGCCACCAGCAGAGTGGGACAGGGCGGCACAGATACGCAGTATTTT.

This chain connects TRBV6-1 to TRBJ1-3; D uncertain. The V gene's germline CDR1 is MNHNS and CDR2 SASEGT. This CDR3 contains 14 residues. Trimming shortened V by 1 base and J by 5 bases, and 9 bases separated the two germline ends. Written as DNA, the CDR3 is TGTGCCAGCAGTGAAGACAGTTTTAGAAACACCATATATTTT. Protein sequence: CASSEDSFRNTIYF.

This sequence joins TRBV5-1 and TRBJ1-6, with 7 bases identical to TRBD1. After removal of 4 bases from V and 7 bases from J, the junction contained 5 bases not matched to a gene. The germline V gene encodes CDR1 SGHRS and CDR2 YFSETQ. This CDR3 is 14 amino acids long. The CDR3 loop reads CASSVGTANSPLHF. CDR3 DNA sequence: TGCGCCAGCAGCGTCGGGACAGCCAATTCACCCCTCCACTTT.

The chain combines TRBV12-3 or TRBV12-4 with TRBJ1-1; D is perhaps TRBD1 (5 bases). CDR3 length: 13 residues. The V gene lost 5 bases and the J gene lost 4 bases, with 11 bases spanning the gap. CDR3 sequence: CASSPTVVTEAFF. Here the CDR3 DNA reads TGTGCCAGCAGTCCGACAGTAGTCACTGAAGCTTTCTTT.

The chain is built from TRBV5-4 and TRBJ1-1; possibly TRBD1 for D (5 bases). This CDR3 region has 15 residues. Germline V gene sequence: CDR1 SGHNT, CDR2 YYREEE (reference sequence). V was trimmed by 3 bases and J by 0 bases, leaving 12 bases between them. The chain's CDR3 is CASSWGGDMNTEAFF. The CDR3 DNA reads TGTGCCAGCAGCTGGGGGGGAGACATGAACACTGAAGCTTTCTTT. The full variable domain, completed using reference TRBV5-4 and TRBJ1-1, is ETGVTQSPTHLIKTRGQQVTLRCSSQSGHNTVSWYQQALGQGPQFIFQYYREEENGRGNFPPRFSGLQFPNYSSELNVNALELDDSALYLCASSWGGDMNTEAFFGQGTRLTVV.

CDR3 nucleotides: TGTGCCAGCAGCTTAACCCTGACATCCTACAATGAGCAGTTCTTC. Residues: CASSLTLTSYNEQFF. The chain combines TRBV7-3 with TRBJ2-1; D is ambiguous. This CDR3 region has 15 residues. The V gene's germline CDR1 is SGHTA and CDR2 FQGTGA. V was clipped by 0 bases and J by 1 base, with 7 bases between them.

The CDR3 loop reads CASSESGTGRETQYF. DNA of the CDR3: TGCGCCAGCAGTGAGTCGGGGACAGGGAGGGAGACCCAGTACTTC. This chain connects TRBV10-1 to TRBJ2-5, with 9 bases fitting TRBD1. Looked up from germline, CDR1 is WNHNN and CDR2 is SYGVQD (reference sequence). This CDR3 is built from 15 residues. Germline trimming cut 0 bases from V and 5 bases from J; bases unmatched to any gene: 4.

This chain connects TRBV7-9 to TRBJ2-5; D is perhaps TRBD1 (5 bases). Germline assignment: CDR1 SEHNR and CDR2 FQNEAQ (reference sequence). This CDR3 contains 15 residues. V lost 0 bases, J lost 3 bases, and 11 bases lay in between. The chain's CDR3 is CASSLALLQEETQYF. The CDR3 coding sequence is TGTGCCAGCAGCTTAGCGCTGCTACAGGAAGAGACCCAGTACTTC. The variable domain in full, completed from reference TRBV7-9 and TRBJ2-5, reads DTGVSQNPRHKITKRGQNVTFRCDPISEHNRLYWYRQTLGQGPEFLTYFQNEAQLEKSRLLSDRFSAERPKGSFSTLEIQRTEQGDSAMYLCASSLALLQEETQYFGPGTRLLVL.

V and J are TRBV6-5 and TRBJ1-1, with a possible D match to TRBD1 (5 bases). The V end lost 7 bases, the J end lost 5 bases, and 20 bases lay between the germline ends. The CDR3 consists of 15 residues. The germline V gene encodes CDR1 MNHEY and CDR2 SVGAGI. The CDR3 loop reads CASTRGVGVRTEAFF. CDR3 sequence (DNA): TGTGCCAGCACCCGGGGGGTAGGGGTGAGGACTGAAGCTTTCTTT.

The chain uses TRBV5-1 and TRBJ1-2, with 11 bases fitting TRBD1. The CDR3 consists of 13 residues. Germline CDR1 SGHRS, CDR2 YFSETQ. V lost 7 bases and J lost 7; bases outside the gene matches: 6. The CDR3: CASSTGTGGGYTF. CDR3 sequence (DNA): TGCGCCAGCTCGACCGGGACAGGGGGTGGCTACACCTTC.

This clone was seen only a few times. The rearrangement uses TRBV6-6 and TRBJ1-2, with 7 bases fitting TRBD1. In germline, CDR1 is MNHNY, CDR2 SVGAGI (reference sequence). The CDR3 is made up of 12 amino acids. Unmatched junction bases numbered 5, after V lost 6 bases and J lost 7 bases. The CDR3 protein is CASSTNRGGYTF. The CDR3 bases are TGTGCCAGCAGCACAAACAGGGGTGGCTACACCTTC.

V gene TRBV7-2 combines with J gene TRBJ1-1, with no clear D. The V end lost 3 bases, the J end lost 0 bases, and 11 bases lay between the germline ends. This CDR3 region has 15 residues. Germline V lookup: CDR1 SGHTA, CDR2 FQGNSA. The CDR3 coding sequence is TGTGCCAGCAGCTTTGCTAGTATCATGAACACTGAAGCTTTCTTT. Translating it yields CASSFASIMNTEAFF. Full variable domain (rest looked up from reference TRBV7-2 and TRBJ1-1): GAGVSQSPSNKVTEKGKDVELRCDPISGHTALYWYRQSLGQGLEFLIYFQGNSAPDKSGLPSDRFSAERTGGSVSTLTIQRTQQEDSAVYLCASSFASIMNTEAFFGQGTRLTVV.

CDR3 nucleotide sequence: TGCGCCAGCAGTGGGGGGGAGTCACCCCTCCACTTT. Its protein is CASSGGESPLHF. This sequence joins TRBV10-2 and TRBJ1-6; a weak D match, TRBD1 (5 bases). CDR1 and CDR2 from the germline V gene are WSHSY and SAAADI. There are 12 residues in the CDR3. The V and J ends lost 4 bases and 10 bases respectively, with 8 bases between them.

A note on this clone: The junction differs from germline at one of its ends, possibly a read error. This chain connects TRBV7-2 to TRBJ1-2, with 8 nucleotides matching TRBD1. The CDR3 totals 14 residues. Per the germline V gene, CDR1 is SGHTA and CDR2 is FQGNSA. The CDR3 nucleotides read TGTGCCAGCAGCTTAGGACAGGGGAACACTCAACGGGCCTTC. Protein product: CASSLGQGNTQRAF.

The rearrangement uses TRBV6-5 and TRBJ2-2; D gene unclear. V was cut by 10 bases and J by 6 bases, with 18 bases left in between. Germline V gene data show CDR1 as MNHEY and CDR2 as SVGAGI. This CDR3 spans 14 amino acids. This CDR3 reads CATHPRLISGELFF. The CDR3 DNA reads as TGTGCCACCCACCCCAGACTCATCTCCGGGGAGCTGTTTTTT.

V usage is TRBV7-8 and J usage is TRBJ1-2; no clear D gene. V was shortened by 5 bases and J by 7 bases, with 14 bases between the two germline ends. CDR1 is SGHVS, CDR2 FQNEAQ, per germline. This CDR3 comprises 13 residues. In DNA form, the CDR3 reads TGTGCCAGCAGCCCCCGCGGGTTGAGTGGCTACACCTTC. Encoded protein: CASSPRGLSGYTF.

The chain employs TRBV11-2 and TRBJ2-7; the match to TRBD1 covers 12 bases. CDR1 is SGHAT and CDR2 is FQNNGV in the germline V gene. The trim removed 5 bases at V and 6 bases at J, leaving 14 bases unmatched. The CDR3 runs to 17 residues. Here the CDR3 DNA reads TGTGCCAGCAGCCCGGGGGCGGTCGGGACAGGGGGCGCCGAGCAGTACTTC. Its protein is CASSPGAVGTGGAEQYF. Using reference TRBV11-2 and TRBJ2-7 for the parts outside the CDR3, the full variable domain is EAGVAQSPRYKIIEKRQSVAFWCNPISGHATLYWYQQILGQGPKLLIQFQNNGVVDDSQLPKDRFSAERLKGVDSTLKIQPAKLEDSAVYLCASSPGAVGTGGAEQYFGPGTRLTVT.

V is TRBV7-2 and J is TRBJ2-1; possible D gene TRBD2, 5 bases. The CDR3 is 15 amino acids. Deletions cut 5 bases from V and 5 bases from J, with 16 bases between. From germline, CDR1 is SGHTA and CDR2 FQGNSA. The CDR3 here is CASSPSGLEDNEQFF. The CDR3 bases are TGTGCCAGCAGCCCCTCGGGGTTGGAGGACAATGAGCAGTTCTTC.

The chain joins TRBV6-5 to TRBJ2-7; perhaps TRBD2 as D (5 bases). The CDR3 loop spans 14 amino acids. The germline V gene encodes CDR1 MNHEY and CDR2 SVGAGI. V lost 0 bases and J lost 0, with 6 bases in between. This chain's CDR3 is CASSYSRGSYEQYV. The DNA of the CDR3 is TGTGCCAGCAGTTACTCACGGGGCTCCTACGAGCAGTACGTC.

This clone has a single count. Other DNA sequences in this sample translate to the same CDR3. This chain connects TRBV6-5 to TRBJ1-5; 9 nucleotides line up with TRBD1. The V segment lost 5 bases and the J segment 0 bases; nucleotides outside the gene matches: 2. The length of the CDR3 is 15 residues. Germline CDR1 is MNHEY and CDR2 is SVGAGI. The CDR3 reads CASSRTGDSNQPQHF. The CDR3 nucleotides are TGTGCCAGCAGTCGGACAGGGGATAGCAATCAGCCCCAGCATTTT.

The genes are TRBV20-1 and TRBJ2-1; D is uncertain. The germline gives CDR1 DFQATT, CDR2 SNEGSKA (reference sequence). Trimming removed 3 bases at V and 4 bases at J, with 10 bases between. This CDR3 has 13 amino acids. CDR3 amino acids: CSASIGGYNEQFF. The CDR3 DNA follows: TGCAGTGCTAGTATAGGCGGTTACAATGAGCAGTTCTTC.